There are a few counts of the clone carrying this TCR beta chain. The V gene's germline CDR1 is SQVTM and CDR2 ANQGSEA. The V and J ends lost 3 bases and 8 bases, in that order; junction bases with no gene match: 6. The CDR3 length is 13 residues. Preparation of the TCRbeta library was carried out with unique molecular identifiers. TCRdb fed the PCR reads into MiXCR, producing one record per CDR3 protein. The sample gives over 400,000 distinct CDR3 sequences, about 12% of which show up once; about 5.4% is in the top ten. This specimen belongs to a study of T-cell reconstitution after alpha-beta-depleted transplantation in children.

The chain employs TRBV29-1 and TRBJ2-4; 8 nucleotides align to TRBD1. The source was PBMCs from the stem cell graft donor, collected from the stem cell graft. The origin of this receptor is a human donor who donated a stem cell graft to a child with combined immunodeficiency. CDR3 bases: TGCAGCGTTGAGGAGTTGGACAGGGACATTCAGTACTTC. As protein: CSVEELDRDIQYF. Using reference TRBV29-1 and TRBJ2-4 for the parts outside the CDR3, the full variable domain is SAVISQKPSRDICQRGTSLTIQCQVDSQVTMMFWYRQQPGQSLTLIATANQGSEATYESGFVIDKFPISRPNLTFSTLTVSNMSPEDSSIYLCSVEELDRDIQYFGAGTRLSVL.